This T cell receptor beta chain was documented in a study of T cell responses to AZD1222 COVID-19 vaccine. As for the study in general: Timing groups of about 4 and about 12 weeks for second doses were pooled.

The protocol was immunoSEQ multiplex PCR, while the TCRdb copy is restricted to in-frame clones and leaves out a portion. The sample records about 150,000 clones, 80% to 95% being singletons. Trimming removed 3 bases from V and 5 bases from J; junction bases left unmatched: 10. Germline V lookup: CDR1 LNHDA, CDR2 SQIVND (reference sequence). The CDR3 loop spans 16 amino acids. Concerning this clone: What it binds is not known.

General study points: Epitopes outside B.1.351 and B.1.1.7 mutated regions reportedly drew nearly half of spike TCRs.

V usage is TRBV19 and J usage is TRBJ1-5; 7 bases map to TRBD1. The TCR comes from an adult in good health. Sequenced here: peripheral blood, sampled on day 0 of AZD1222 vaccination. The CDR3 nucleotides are TGTGCCAGTAGTATTTCTATTGACAGGGCCGATCAGCCCCAGCATTTT. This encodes CASSISIDRADQPQHF. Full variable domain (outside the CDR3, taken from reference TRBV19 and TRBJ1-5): DGGITQSPKYLFRKEGQNVTLSCEQNLNHDAMYWYRQDPGQGLRLIYYSQIVNDFQKGDIAEGYSVSREKKESFPLTVTSAQKNPTAFYLCASSISIDRADQPQHFGDGTRLSIL.